This paragraph reports one T cell receptor (beta chain). The entry originates in a study of shared clonotypes between healthy human individuals. TCRdb's table, derived via immunoSEQ multiplex PCR, lists solely in-frame clones and lacks some. The sample contains millions of clones, 85% to 95% of which appear only once. The CDR3 sequence is 12 residues long. Trimming removed 6 bases from V and 5 bases from J; junction bases left unmatched: 4. CDR1 and CDR2 (germline): SQVTM, ANQGSEA. Sequencing was performed on naive CD4+ T cells from PBMCs. Subset in this sample: CD45RA+ positively selected. This rearrangement joins TRBV29-1 to TRBJ2-5; TRBD1 aligns across 9 bases. This receptor was obtained from a man aged 18 to 29 in good health. Some clones in this sample may be carry-over from other donors' samples. Here the CDR3 reads CSVVQGAETQYF. DNA for the CDR3: TGCAGCGTAGTACAGGGGGCTGAGACCCAGTACTTC.